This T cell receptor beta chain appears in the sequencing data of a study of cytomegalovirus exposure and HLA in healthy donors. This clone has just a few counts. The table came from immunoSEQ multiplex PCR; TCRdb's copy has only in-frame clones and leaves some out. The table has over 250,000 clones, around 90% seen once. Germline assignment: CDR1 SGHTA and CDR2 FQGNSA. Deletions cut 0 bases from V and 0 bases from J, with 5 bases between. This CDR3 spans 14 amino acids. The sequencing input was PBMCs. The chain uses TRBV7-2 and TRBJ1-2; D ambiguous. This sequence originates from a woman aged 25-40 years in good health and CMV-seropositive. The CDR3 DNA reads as TGTGCCAGCAGCTTAGCGGCAGCTAACTATGGCTACACCTTC. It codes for CASSLAAANYGYTF. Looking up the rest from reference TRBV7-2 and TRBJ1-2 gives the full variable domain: GAGVSQSPSNKVTEKGKDVELRCDPISGHTALYWYRQSLGQGLEFLIYFQGNSAPDKSGLPSDRFSAERTGGSVSTLTIQRTQQEDSAVYLCASSLAAANYGYTFGSGTRLTVV.